The 14 T cell receptor beta chains given below trace back to one sample, sequenced in a study of cytomegalovirus exposure and HLA in healthy donors. This PCR relied on a set of 60 Vbeta primers and 13 Jbeta primers. The repertoire was sequenced with immunoSEQ multiplex PCR; TCRdb's copy has only in-frame clones and lacks some. The table lists 80,000 to 100,000 clones, about 81% of them singletons. Sequencing was carried out using PBMCs. Receptors were obtained from a man between 40 and 49 years old in good health and CMV-seropositive.

This clone has only one observation. The chain recombines TRBV20-1 with TRBJ2-5; tentatively, D is TRBD1 (5 bases). CDR3 length equals 11 residues. The V gene lost 4 bases and the J gene lost 4 bases, with 7 bases spanning the gap. CDR1 DFQATT and CDR2 SNEGSKA come from the germline V gene (reference sequence). CDR3 in DNA: TGCAGTGCTACGCAGGGAGAGACCCAGTACTTC. It is translated as CSATQGETQYF.

The chain uses TRBV6-5 and TRBJ2-5; 9 nucleotides line up with TRBD1. The J call is doubtful: the DNA matches TRBJ2-7 better. CDR1 is MNHEY and CDR2 is SVGAGI in the germline V gene. This CDR3 comprises 14 residues. DNA for the CDR3: TGTGCCAGCAGAGGAAGGGGACAGGGCAACGAGCAGTACTTC. Translating gives CASRGRGQGNEQYF.

V and J are TRBV15 and TRBJ1-3, with D maybe TRBD1 (6 bases). The CDR3 runs to 16 residues. The V and J ends lost 3 bases and 0 bases respectively, with 12 bases between them. CDR1 is LNHNV and CDR2 is YYDKDF in the germline V gene (reference sequence). CDR3 amino acids: CATSRRQANSGNTIYF. In DNA form, the CDR3 reads TGTGCCACCAGCAGGAGACAGGCGAACTCTGGAAACACCATATATTTT.

The V and J genes are TRBV30 and TRBJ1-1; TRBD1 aligns across 9 bases. Germline V CDR1 and CDR2: GTSNPN, SVGIG (reference sequence). V shed 4 bases, J shed 14 bases, and the junction held 23 bases outside the gene matches. CDR3 length equals 16 residues. The CDR3 DNA follows: TGTGCCTGGACTTTTAGTTTAACCGGGACAGGGTCCTTAAGGTTCTTT. Translated: CAWTFSLTGTGSLRFF.

The genes are TRBV5-4 and TRBJ2-7; the match to TRBD2 covers 13 bases. Trimming at V came to 2 bases and at J to 1 base, leaving 6 bases not matched to a gene. This CDR3 contains 17 residues. In germline, CDR1 is SGHNT, CDR2 YYREEE (reference sequence). DNA of the CDR3: TGTGCCAGCAGCTTCGGTGGGACTAGCGGGATATCCTACGAGCAGTACTTC. It codes for CASSFGGTSGISYEQYF.

V and J are TRBV5-1 and TRBJ2-2; 13 nucleotides line up with TRBD2. The CDR3 has 17 amino acids. Germline loops: CDR1 SGHRS, CDR2 YFSETQ. V was clipped by 4 bases and J by 8 bases; unmatched bases: 11. CDR3 coding DNA: TGCGCCAGCAGCCCGTCCGGGACTAGCGGGGCCCCGGGGGAGCTGTTTTTT. The encoded protein is CASSPSGTSGAPGELFF.

The chain carries TRBV5-1 and TRBJ2-7; unclear D gene. The CDR3 sequence is 14 residues long. V lost 3 bases to trimming and J lost 3 bases, with 13 bases between them. Germline V gene lookup returns CDR1 SGHRS and CDR2 YFSETQ. CDR3: CASSSGPRNYEQYF. The CDR3, as DNA: TGCGCCAGCAGCTCTGGCCCCCGAAACTACGAGCAGTACTTC.

V usage is TRBV4-1 and J usage is TRBJ2-5, with 7 nucleotides matching TRBD2. The ends lost 3 bases at V and 1 base at J; junction bases unmatched: 8. The V gene's germline CDR1 is MGHRA and CDR2 YSYEKL. The CDR3 consists of 16 residues. The CDR3, as DNA: TGCGCCAGCAGCCAGGTTTATAGCGGGCCCCAAGAGACCCAGTACTTC. This sequence encodes CASSQVYSGPQETQYF.

This chain links TRBV7-8 with TRBJ1-3, with 7 bases that match TRBD1. The CDR3 runs to 17 residues. V lost 1 base and J lost 0; bases outside the gene matches: 6. The germline gives CDR1 SGHVS, CDR2 FQNEAQ. The CDR3 loop reads CASSLGLGTASGNTIYF. CDR3 in DNA: TGTGCCAGCAGCTTAGGCCTCGGGACAGCCTCTGGAAACACCATATATTTT.

The chain joins TRBV6-1 to TRBJ2-1; D perhaps matches TRBD2 (6 bases). CDR1 is MNHNS and CDR2 is SASEGT in the germline V gene. V was trimmed by 2 bases and J by 3 bases, leaving 11 bases between them. This CDR3 is built from 15 residues. The CDR3 reads CASSEHSSVYNEQFF. As DNA, the CDR3 is TGTGCCAGCAGTGAACACTCTAGCGTCTACAATGAGCAGTTCTTC.

This chain joins TRBV15 and TRBJ1-3; D is possibly TRBD1 (6 bases). The CDR3 loop spans 16 amino acids. Germline loops: CDR1 LNHNV, CDR2 YYDKDF (reference sequence). V gave up 5 bases and J gave up 0 bases, with 14 bases separating them. The CDR3 reads CATSPKQGLSGNTIYF. CDR3 DNA: TGTGCCACCAGCCCCAAACAGGGCCTCTCTGGAAACACCATATATTTT.

In this sample, this clone turned up once. V is TRBV16 and J is TRBJ1-5; TRBD1 agrees at 7 bases. The CDR3 contains 13 residues. V lost 8 bases, J lost 5 bases, and 6 bases stayed unmatched. Per the germline V gene, CDR1 is KGHSY and CDR2 is FQNENV. The CDR3 loop reads CASSGDSYQPQHF. The CDR3 nucleotides are TGTGCCAGCTCGGGGGACAGTTATCAGCCCCAGCATTTT.

V is TRBV7-3 and J is TRBJ2-5; a weak D match, TRBD1 (6 bases). Germline V lookup: CDR1 SGHTA, CDR2 FQGTGA. CDR3 length equals 14 residues. The V end was cut by 8 bases, the J end by 0 bases, with 13 bases between. CDR3 sequence: CASRRDTYQETQYF. The DNA of the CDR3 is TGTGCCAGCCGCCGGGACACCTACCAAGAGACCCAGTACTTC.

The chain employs TRBV20-1 and TRBJ1-1, with D possibly being TRBD1 (6 bases). This CDR3 is built from 11 residues. The germline V and J ends were trimmed by 4 bases and 5 bases, with 8 bases remaining between them. Germline CDR1 DFQATT, CDR2 SNEGSKA (reference sequence). The CDR3 nucleotides read TGCAGTGCTATCAGGGGAACTGAAGCTTTCTTT. Translation gives CSAIRGTEAFF.